The 10 T cell receptor beta chains listed next were all sequenced from one sample in a study of blood T cell repertoires in COVID-19 (dated by TCRdb to 2020 to 2021). Library construction relied on the immunoSEQ multiplex PCR assay. TCRdb's version of the immuneACCESS table is confined to in-frame rearrangements and falls short of the full clone set. An unresolved V gene accounts for under half of the shortfall where checked; the remainder is of unknown origin. For this sample there are roughly 220,000 clones; approximately 83% appear just once. The ten largest clonotypes hold under 1.5% of the sample. The sample taken for sequencing was PBMCs or T cells enriched from blood (not recorded which). The receptors stem from a woman between 40 and 55 years old with acute COVID-19.

The chain is built from TRBV5-1 and TRBJ2-1; 10 bases map to TRBD2. The length of the CDR3 is 15 residues. CDR1 and CDR2 (germline): SGHRS, YFSETQ. Germline trimming cut 3 bases from V and 11 bases from J; bases unmatched to any gene: 11. CDR3 DNA sequence: TGCGCCAGCAGCTGGACTAGCGGCCGTGTATATAAGCAGTTCTTC. It specifies CASSWTSGRVYKQFF. The whole variable domain, remainder taken from reference TRBV5-1 and TRBJ2-1, is KAGVTQTPRYLIKTRGQQVTLSCSPISGHRSVSWYQQTPGQGLQFLFEYFSETQRNKGNFPGRFSGRQFSNSRSEMNVSTLELGDSALYLCASSWTSGRVYKQFFGPGTRLTVL.

The chain uses TRBV10-3 and TRBJ2-3; 11 nucleotides match TRBD2. Looked up from germline, CDR1 is ENHRY and CDR2 is SYGVKD. The V gene end was trimmed by 4 bases and the J gene end by 2 bases; junction bases not matched to a gene: 11. The CDR3 covers 18 residues. CDR3 DNA sequence: TGTGCCATCAGTGTCGCCCGAACTAGCGGGGGCCTCACAGATACGCAGTATTTT. Protein sequence: CAISVARTSGGLTDTQYF.

V and J are TRBV28 and TRBJ2-1; 10 bases agree with TRBD2. The CDR3 contains 17 residues. CDR1 and CDR2 from the germline V gene are MDHEN and SYDVKM. V shed 3 bases and J 6 bases; nucleotides not matched to a gene: 11. CDR3 in amino acids: CASSLSRGAGGSNEQFF. The CDR3 coding sequence is TGTGCCAGCAGTTTGTCCCGAGGAGCGGGAGGGTCCAATGAGCAGTTCTTC.

This rearrangement joins TRBV28 to TRBJ1-6, with TRBD1 matching 7 bases. In germline, CDR1 is MDHEN, CDR2 SYDVKM. V was clipped by 0 bases and J by 8 bases; unmatched bases: 4. This CDR3 contains 15 residues. This CDR3 reads CASSLWTGRYSPLHF. The CDR3 coding sequence is TGTGCCAGCAGTTTATGGACAGGGCGGTATTCACCCCTCCACTTT.

This rearrangement joins TRBV18 to TRBJ2-5; D possibly corresponds to TRBD2 (6 bases). This CDR3 has 14 residues. The germline gives CDR1 KGHSH, CDR2 LQKENI. V was shortened by 0 bases and J by 5 bases, with 10 bases between the two germline ends. The CDR3 spells CASSPPPGRETQYF. In DNA form, the CDR3 reads TGTGCCAGCTCACCACCCCCAGGGAGGGAGACCCAGTACTTC.

The chain joins TRBV4-1 to TRBJ1-2; D is unresolved. V was shortened by 1 base and J by 5 bases, with 14 bases between the two germline ends. This CDR3 is 15 amino acids long. Germline-derived CDR1 and CDR2 are MGHRA and YSYEKL. The CDR3 loop is CASSQVGYGKYGYTF. The CDR3 bases are TGCGCCAGCAGCCAAGTCGGCTACGGGAAGTATGGCTACACCTTC.

This clone occurred many times. J is TRBJ2-7 and V is TRBV6-5, with TRBD1 identical over 7 bases. This CDR3 region has 15 residues. Losses at the gene ends were 5 bases for V and 3 bases for J; bases not matched to a gene: 10. Germline V gene data show CDR1 as MNHEY and CDR2 as SVGAGI. CDR3 loop: CASSPRDSPYYEQYF. The CDR3 DNA follows: TGTGCCAGCAGTCCTCGGGACAGCCCTTACTACGAGCAGTACTTC.

This chain connects TRBV18 to TRBJ1-6; 10 nucleotides agree with TRBD1. Germline CDR1 and CDR2: KGHSH and LQKENI. The CDR3 has 14 amino acids. V was clipped by 6 bases and J by 10 bases; unmatched bases: 6. The DNA for the CDR3 is TGTGCCAGCTCCCGGGACAGGGGATACTCACCCCTCCACTTT. Amino acid sequence: CASSRDRGYSPLHF.

The table lists this clone with a few counts. V and J are TRBV9 and TRBJ1-1; D is unresolved. Germline V gives CDR1 SGDLS, CDR2 YYNGEE. The CDR3 sequence is 14 residues long. V was clipped by 3 bases and J by 0 bases, with 9 bases between them. CDR3 residues: CASSAFRMNTEAFF. As DNA, the CDR3 is TGTGCCAGCAGCGCCTTCCGTATGAACACTGAAGCTTTCTTT.

The V call is TRBV7-9, the J call TRBJ2-5; 8 bases match TRBD1. From germline, CDR1 is SEHNR and CDR2 FQNEAQ (reference sequence). The CDR3 runs 15 residues. With 1 base clipped from V and 5 bases from J, the junction kept 6 bases outside the gene matches. The CDR3 nucleotides read TGTGCCAGCAGCTTAGGTCAGGGGGCGCGGGAGACCCAGTACTTC. It codes for CASSLGQGARETQYF.